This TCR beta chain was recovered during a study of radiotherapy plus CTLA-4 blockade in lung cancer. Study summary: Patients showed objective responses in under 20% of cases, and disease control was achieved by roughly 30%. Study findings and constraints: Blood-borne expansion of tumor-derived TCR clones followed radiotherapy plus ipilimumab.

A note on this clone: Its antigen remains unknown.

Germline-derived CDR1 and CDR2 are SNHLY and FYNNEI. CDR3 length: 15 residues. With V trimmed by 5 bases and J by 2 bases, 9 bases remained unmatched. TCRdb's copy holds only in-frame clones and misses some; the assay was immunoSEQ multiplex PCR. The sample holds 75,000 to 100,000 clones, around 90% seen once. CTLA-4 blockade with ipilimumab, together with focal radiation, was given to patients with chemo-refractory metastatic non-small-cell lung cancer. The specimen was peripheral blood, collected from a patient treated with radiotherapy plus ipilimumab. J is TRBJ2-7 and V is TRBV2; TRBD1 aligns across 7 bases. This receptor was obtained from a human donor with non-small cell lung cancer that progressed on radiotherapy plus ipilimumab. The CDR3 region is CASSLTGKGAYEQYF. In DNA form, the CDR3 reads TGTGCCAGCAGTCTGACAGGGAAGGGGGCCTACGAGCAGTACTTC.